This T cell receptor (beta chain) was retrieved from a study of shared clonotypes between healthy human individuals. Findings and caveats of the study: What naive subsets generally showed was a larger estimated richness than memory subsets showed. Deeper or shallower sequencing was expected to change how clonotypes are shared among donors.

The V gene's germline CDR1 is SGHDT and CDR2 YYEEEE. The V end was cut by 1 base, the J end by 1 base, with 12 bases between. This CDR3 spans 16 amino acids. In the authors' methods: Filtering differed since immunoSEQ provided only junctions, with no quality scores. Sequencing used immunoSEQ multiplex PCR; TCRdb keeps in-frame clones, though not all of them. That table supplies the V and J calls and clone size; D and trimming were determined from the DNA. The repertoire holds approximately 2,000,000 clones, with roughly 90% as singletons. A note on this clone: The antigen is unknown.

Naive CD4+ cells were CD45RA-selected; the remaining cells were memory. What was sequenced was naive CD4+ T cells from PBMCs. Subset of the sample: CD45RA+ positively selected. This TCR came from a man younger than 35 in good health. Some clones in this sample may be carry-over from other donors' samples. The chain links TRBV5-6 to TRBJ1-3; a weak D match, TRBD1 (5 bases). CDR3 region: CASSLRQGYSGNTIYF. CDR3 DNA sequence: TGTGCCAGCAGCTTGCGCCAGGGTTATTCTGGAAACACCATATATTTT.